This T cell receptor (beta chain) is from a study of read filtering for tumor transcriptome and immune sequencing. Findings and caveats of the study: Single-read clonotypes: about 81.9% of IR-seq clonotypes (about 4% of reads), around three quarters of RNA-seq clonotypes (roughly 45% of reads).

The library was built from approximately 400 ng RNA with molecular barcoded adaptors for alpha/delta and beta/gamma chains. Each CDR3 protein is one row after TCRdb ran MiXCR on the reads. The sample carries about 60,000 distinct CDR3 sequences, roughly 13% recorded once. The sample holds many counts of this clonotype. Its matching antigen is unknown. The CDR3 totals 12 residues. V was cut by 3 bases and J by 5 bases, with 6 bases left in between. Germline-derived CDR1 and CDR2 are SNHLY and FYNNEI. The genes are TRBV2 and TRBJ2-3; D is unresolved. The receptor comes from a donor at least 40 years old with multiple myeloma. Sequenced: a population of CD138-negative cells sorted from bone marrow. CDR3: CASSDERDTQYF. The CDR3 DNA is TGTGCCAGCAGTGACGAACGAGATACGCAGTATTTT. Supplemented by reference TRBV2 and TRBJ2-3, the full variable domain reads EPEVTQTPSHQVTQMGQEVILRCVPISNHLYFYWYRQILGQKVEFLVSFYNNEISEKSEIFDDQFSVERPDGSNFTLKIRSTKLEDSAMYFCASSDERDTQYFGPGTRLTVL.